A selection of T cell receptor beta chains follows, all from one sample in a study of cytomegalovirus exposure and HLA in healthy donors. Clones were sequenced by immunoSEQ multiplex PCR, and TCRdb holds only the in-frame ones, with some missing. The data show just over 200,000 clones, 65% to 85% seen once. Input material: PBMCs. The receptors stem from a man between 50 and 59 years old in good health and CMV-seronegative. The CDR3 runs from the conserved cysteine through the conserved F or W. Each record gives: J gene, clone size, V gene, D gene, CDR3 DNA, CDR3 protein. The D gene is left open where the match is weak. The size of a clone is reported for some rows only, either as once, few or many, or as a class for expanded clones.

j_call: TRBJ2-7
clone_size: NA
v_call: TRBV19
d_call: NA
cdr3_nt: TGTGCCAGTAGTAAGATTCAGGGGTTGGAGCAGTACTTC
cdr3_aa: CASSKIQGLEQYF

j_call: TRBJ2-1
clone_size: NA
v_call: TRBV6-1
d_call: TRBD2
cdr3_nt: TGTGCCAGCCAAAGAAGCGGGGAGTACAATGAGCAGTTCTTC
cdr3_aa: CASQRSGEYNEQFF

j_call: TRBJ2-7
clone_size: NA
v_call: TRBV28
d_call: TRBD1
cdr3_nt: TGTGCCAGCAGTTCTCTACCGGGACAGGGTGGGCCCGAGCAGTACTTC
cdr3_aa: CASSSLPGQGGPEQYF

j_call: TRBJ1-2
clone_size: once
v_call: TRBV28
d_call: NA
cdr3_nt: TGTGCCAGCAGTTTTAACGGTAACTATGGCTACACCTTC
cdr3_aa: CASSFNGNYGYTF

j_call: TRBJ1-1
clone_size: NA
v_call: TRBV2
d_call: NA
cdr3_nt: TGTGCCAGCAGTGAACGGGCAGGGCGGCGGAACACTGAAGCTTTCTTT
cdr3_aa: CASSERAGRRNTEAFF

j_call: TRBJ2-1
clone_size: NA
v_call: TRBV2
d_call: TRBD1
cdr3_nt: TGTGCCAGCTCTAACAGGGACAGGGCATTAAATGAGCAGTTCTTC
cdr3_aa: CASSNRDRALNEQFF

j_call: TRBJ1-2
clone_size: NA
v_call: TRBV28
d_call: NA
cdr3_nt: TGTGCCAGCAGGACGGGAATGGGGACTTCTAACTATGGCTACACCTTC
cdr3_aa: CASRTGMGTSNYGYTF

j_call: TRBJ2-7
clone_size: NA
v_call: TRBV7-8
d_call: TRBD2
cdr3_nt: TGTGCCAGCAGCTCTAAGCTCGGGACTAGCGGGAGGGCGAGCTCCTACGAGCAGTACTTC
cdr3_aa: CASSSKLGTSGRASSYEQYF

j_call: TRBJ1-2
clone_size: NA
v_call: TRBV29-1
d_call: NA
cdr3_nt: TGCAGCGTTCAGGGTGCATATGGCTACACCTTC
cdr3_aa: CSVQGAYGYTF

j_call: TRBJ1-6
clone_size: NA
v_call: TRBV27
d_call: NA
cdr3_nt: TGTGCCAGCAGTGCCGCGGGACGGCCTAATTCACCCCTCCACTTT
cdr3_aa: CASSAAGRPNSPLHF

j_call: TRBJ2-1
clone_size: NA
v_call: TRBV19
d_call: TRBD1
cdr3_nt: TGTGCCAGTAGTATAATTGGGGGACAGTCCTACAATGAGCAGTTCTTC
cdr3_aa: CASSIIGGQSYNEQFF

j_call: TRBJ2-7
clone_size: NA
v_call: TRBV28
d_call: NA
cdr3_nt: TGTGCCAGCAGTTTTATGGGGGGACCAGCGGGCGCCTACGAGCAGTACTTC
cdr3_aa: CASSFMGGPAGAYEQYF

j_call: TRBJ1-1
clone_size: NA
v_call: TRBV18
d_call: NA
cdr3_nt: TGTGCCAGCTCACCCCGGATTAACAGGGACACTGAAGCTTTCTTT
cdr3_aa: CASSPRINRDTEAFF